One sample yielded the 10 T cell receptor beta chains listed below, sequenced in a study of T cell responses to AZD1222 COVID-19 vaccine. Produced via immunoSEQ multiplex PCR; TCRdb's table is partial and in-frame only. The sample lists roughly 100,000 clones, around 90% occurring once. The material sequenced was peripheral blood, taken on day 0 of AZD1222 vaccination. These receptors all stem from an adult in good health.

The table lists this clone with a few counts. The V and J genes are TRBV19 and TRBJ2-7; tentatively, D is TRBD2 (6 bases). The CDR3 length is 14 residues. With 3 bases removed from V and 5 bases from J, the gap between germline ends came to 14 bases. Germline V lookup: CDR1 LNHDA, CDR2 SQIVND (reference sequence). The CDR3 here is CASSMGGILHEQYF. In DNA, the CDR3 is TGTGCCAGTAGTATGGGCGGGATACTCCACGAGCAGTACTTC.

The chain recombines TRBV6-2 or TRBV6-3 with TRBJ2-7; 8 bases fit TRBD1. Per the germline V gene, CDR1 is MNHEY and CDR2 is SVGEGT. The J segment lost 2 bases and the V segment lost 5 bases, leaving 8 bases of the junction unmatched. CDR3 length: 15 amino acids. CDR3 sequence (DNA): TGTGCCAGCAGTCGCACTGCAGGGGGCGCCTACGAGCAGTACTTC. As protein: CASSRTAGGAYEQYF.

This chain uses TRBV19 with TRBJ2-2; D is unresolved. Trimming took off 3 bases at V and 4 bases at J, with 9 bases between the two ends. The CDR3 is 14 residues long. Per the germline V gene, CDR1 is LNHDA and CDR2 is SQIVND (reference sequence). CDR3 bases: TGTGCCAGTAGTATCCGACAAACCACCGGGGAGCTGTTTTTT. Protein product: CASSIRQTTGELFF.

V usage is TRBV18 and J usage is TRBJ2-2; 11 bases align to TRBD1. The CDR3 extends over 15 amino acids. Germline V gene sequence: CDR1 KGHSH, CDR2 LQKENI. V shed 5 bases and J 6 bases; nucleotides not matched to a gene: 5. The CDR3 loop reads CASSNGQGASGELFF. CDR3 sequence (DNA): TGTGCCAGCTCAAACGGACAGGGGGCATCCGGGGAGCTGTTTTTT.

This chain links TRBV29-1 with TRBJ2-1; D gene ambiguous. The length of the CDR3 is 16 residues. Germline CDR1 is SQVTM and CDR2 is ANQGSEA. Trimming left V 1 base short and J 0 bases short, with 13 bases between. In nucleotides, the CDR3 is TGCAGCGTTGAAGGAGGTGAGATGAGCTCCTACAATGAGCAGTTCTTC. Translated, it gives CSVEGGEMSSYNEQFF.

The chain uses TRBV5-1 and TRBJ1-1; 9 nucleotides line up with TRBD1. CDR3 size: 13 residues. V trimming: 4 bases; J trimming: 3 bases; junction bases outside the gene matches: 1. Germline V lookup: CDR1 SGHRS, CDR2 YFSETQ. CDR3 sequence: CASSRQGDTEAFF. The CDR3 coding sequence is TGCGCCAGCAGCCGACAGGGGGACACTGAAGCTTTCTTT.

The DNA for the CDR3 is TGCGCCAGCAGTACGGGGTCCCGGCTAGCGGGAGGGAACACCGGGGAGCTGTTTTTT. It is translated as CASSTGSRLAGGNTGELFF. The rearrangement uses TRBV5-1 and TRBJ2-2; 11 nucleotides align to TRBD2. Germline V gene lookup returns CDR1 SGHRS and CDR2 YFSETQ. The CDR3 totals 19 residues. Trimming cost V 5 bases and J 1 base; bases outside gene matches: 13.

The chain joins TRBV19 to TRBJ1-2; 7 bases agree with TRBD1. CDR3 size: 11 residues. CDR1 is LNHDA and CDR2 is SQIVND in the germline V gene (reference sequence). V lost 8 bases to trimming and J lost 8 bases; unmatched junction nucleotides: 5. The CDR3 coding sequence is TGTGCCAGTGAACAGGGGTGGGGCTACACCTTC. It encodes CASEQGWGYTF. The variable domain in full, completed from reference TRBV19 and TRBJ1-2, reads DGGITQSPKYLFRKEGQNVTLSCEQNLNHDAMYWYRQDPGQGLRLIYYSQIVNDFQKGDIAEGYSVSREKKESFPLTVTSAQKNPTAFYLCASEQGWGYTFGSGTRLTVV.

The V call is TRBV11-3, the J call TRBJ2-5; possibly TRBD1 or TRBD2 for D (6 bases each). The germline CDR1 and CDR2 sequences are SGHNT and YENEEA. There are 17 residues in the CDR3. V was trimmed by 1 base and J by 2 bases, leaving 17 bases between them. The CDR3 nucleotides read TGTGCCAGCAGCTTAGGAGGGTCACCGGGGGCGCAAGAGACCCAGTACTTC. Its protein product is CASSLGGSPGAQETQYF.

V usage is TRBV4-1 and J usage is TRBJ1-5; D is unclear. V dropped 0 bases and J dropped 2 bases, with 11 bases sitting between them. The CDR3 consists of 16 residues. The V gene's germline CDR1 is MGHRA and CDR2 YSYEKL. DNA for the CDR3: TGCGCCAGCAGCCAAGAGGGAGGCTTTGGCAATCAGCCCCAGCATTTT. It is translated as CASSQEGGFGNQPQHF.